This entry is about one T cell receptor (beta chain). For each subset, genomic DNA was distributed in equal portions over several immunoSEQ plates. Some clones are missing from TCRdb's copy, which holds only in-frame ones; the method was immunoSEQ multiplex PCR. Of about 2.2 million clones listed, around 93% are singletons. These data belong to a study of shared clonotypes between healthy human individuals. Trimming shortened V by 3 bases and J by 2 bases, and 10 bases separated the two germline ends. This CDR3 region has 14 residues. The germline CDR1 and CDR2 sequences are SNHLY and FYNNEI. It was CD45RO-negative cells, positively selected for CCR7, that made up naive CD8 cells, with terminally differentiated effector memory CD45RA+ cells excluded.

The source of this sequence is a man aged 18 to 29 in good health. Some clones in this sample may be carry-over from other donors' samples. V is TRBV2 and J is TRBJ1-1; no firm D call. The source material was naive CD8+ T cells from PBMCs. In DNA, the CDR3 is TGTGCCAGCAGTGAGATAGATTTAAACACTGAAGCTTTCTTT. Amino acid sequence: CASSEIDLNTEAFF.